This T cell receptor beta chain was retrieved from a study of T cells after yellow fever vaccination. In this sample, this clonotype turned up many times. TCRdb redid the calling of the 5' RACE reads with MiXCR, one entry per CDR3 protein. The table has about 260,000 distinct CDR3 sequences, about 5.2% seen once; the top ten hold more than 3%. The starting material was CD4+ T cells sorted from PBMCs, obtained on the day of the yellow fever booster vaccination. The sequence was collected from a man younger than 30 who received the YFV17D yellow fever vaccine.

The CDR3 sequence: CASGLGTPAKNIQYF. CDR3 in DNA: TGTGCTAGTGGTTTAGGGACTCCAGCCAAAAACATTCAGTACTTC. The chain couples TRBV12-5 to TRBJ2-4, with TRBD2 as a possible D gene (6 bases). CDR3 length: 15 residues. Germline V CDR1 and CDR2: LGHNT, FRNRAP. V was clipped by 3 bases and J by 0 bases, with 9 bases between them.